This T cell receptor (beta chain) was profiled in a study of blood T cell repertoires in COVID-19. Germline trimming cut 5 bases from V and 10 bases from J; bases unmatched to any gene: 8. Germline CDR1 reads SGHNT; CDR2 reads YENEEA. This CDR3 has 13 amino acids. Using immunoSEQ multiplex PCR, the repertoire was profiled, and TCRdb retains in-frame clones only, with some absent. The top ten clones hold approximately 6% of a sample with about 270,000 clones, around 80% of them seen once. The TCR comes from an elderly man with acute or convalescent COVID-19. This rearrangement joins TRBV11-3 to TRBJ2-1; 7 nucleotides align to TRBD1. The sequencing input was peripheral blood. CDR3 in amino acids: CASSPTGTLEQFF. The CDR3 DNA reads as TGTGCCAGCAGCCCGACAGGGACCTTAGAGCAGTTCTTC.